This T cell receptor (beta chain) was obtained from a study of tumor-infiltrating lymphocytes in primary liver carcinoma. Overall study results and limits: When set against blood, tumors had a significantly higher top-250-clone fraction (p = 0.039).

This clonotype was picked up a small number of times. Its antigen is undetermined. The CDR3 sequence is 14 residues long. Germline lookup yields CDR1 SGHRS and CDR2 YFSETQ. Trimming took off 0 bases at V and 6 bases at J, with 11 bases between the two ends. From around 0.5 ug of total RNA, TCR beta-specific cDNA was reverse-transcribed using a constant-region primer. Three nested multiplex PCR rounds of slightly modified ARM-PCR generated TCR beta libraries. The first two PCR rounds used TRBV1-TRBV30 primers with a Cbeta primer, 10 cycles each. In TCRdb, the multiplex PCR reads were re-called with MiXCR into one record per CDR3 protein. Of 320,000 or so distinct CDR3 sequences in the sample, approximately 65% are singletons; the top ten hold roughly 9%. The source of the blood RNA was unsorted whole blood, and germline DNA was extracted as well.

The rearrangement joins TRBV5-1 to TRBJ2-3, with D unclear. The sample comprised peripheral blood. This TCR came from a man between 40 and 49 years old with primary liver carcinoma and hepatitis B virus infection. CDR3 DNA sequence: TGCGCCAGCAGCTTGGCTGTGGATGGGGATACGCAGTATTTT. Translation gives CASSLAVDGDTQYF.